The present T cell receptor (beta chain) was sequenced within a study of cytomegalovirus exposure and HLA in healthy donors. Study details: Genotyping showed about 80% of 398 donors falling in the Caucasian-associated ancestry cluster. Study-wide points: Reportedly, TCR beta sequences accurately predicted HLA-A and HLA-B alleles in most subjects. CMV serostatus was the sole immune exposure information available.

Comments on this clone: Its antigen is unknown.

Primers for the PCR totalled 60 Vbeta and 13 Jbeta. Original processing notes: Later work found approximately 80 million unique TCR beta chains, with around 10 million shared. This table comes from immunoSEQ multiplex PCR, and its TCRdb copy is limited to in-frame clones, with some not included. V, J and clone size derive from that table, while D and trimming were established from the DNA sequence. The table shows around 200,000 clones, with 70% to 90% occurring only once. Unmatched junction bases numbered 7, after V lost 7 bases and J lost 7 bases. Germline CDR1 MDHEN, CDR2 SYDVKM. CDR3 length equals 12 residues.

Material for sequencing was PBMCs. The clonotype originates from a woman in her 30s in good health and CMV-seronegative. This chain connects TRBV28 to TRBJ2-7, with 7 bases that match TRBD1. The CDR3 loop is CASNDREGEQYF. Here the CDR3 DNA reads TGTGCCAGCAACGACAGGGAAGGGGAGCAGTACTTC.